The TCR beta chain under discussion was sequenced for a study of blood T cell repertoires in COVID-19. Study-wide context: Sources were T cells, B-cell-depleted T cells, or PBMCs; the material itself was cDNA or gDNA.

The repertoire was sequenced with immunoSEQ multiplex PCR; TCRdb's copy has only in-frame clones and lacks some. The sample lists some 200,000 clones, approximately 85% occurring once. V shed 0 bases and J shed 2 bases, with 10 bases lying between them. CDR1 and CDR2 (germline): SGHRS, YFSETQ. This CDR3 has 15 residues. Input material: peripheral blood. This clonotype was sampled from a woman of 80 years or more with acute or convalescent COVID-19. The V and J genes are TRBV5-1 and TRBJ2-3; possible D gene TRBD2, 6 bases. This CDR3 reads CASSLGLDSTDTQYF. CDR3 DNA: TGCGCCAGCAGCTTGGGACTAGACTCCACAGATACGCAGTATTTT.